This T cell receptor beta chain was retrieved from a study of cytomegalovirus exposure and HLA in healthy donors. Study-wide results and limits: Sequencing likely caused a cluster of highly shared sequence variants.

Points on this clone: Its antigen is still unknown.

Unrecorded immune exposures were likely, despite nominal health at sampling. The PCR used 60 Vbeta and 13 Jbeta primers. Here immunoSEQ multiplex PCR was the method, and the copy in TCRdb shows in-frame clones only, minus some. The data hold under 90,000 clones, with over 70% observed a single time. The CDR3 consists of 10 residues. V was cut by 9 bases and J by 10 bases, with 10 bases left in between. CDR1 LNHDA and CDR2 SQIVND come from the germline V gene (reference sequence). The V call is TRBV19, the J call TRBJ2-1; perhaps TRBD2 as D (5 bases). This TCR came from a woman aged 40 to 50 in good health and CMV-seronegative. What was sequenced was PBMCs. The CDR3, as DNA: TGTGCCAGCGGAGGATACGAGCAGTTCTTC. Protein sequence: CASGGYEQFF.